The 27 T cell receptor beta chains below were found in one sample sequenced in a study of cytomegalovirus exposure and HLA in healthy donors. Use of 60 Vbeta and 13 Jbeta primers characterized the PCR. Generated by immunoSEQ multiplex PCR, the TCRdb table keeps only in-frame clones and is missing some. The table shows approximately 160,000 clones, with roughly 76% occurring only once. Source material: PBMCs. All receptors come from a human donor in good health.

This clone was detected only a few times. The V call is TRBV6-6, the J call TRBJ1-5; 7 bases are a match to TRBD1. The germline V gene has CDR1 MNHNY and CDR2 SVGAGI (reference sequence). The CDR3 loop spans 16 amino acids. Losses at the gene ends were 1 base for V and 2 bases for J; bases not matched to a gene: 5. The CDR3 DNA follows: TGTGCCAGCAGTTACTGGGCAGGGGGACGCAATCAGCCCCAGCATTTT. It specifies CASSYWAGGRNQPQHF.

This sequence joins TRBV7-2 and TRBJ1-2; 7 bases fit TRBD1. This CDR3 comprises 13 residues. The germline gives CDR1 SGHTA, CDR2 FQGNSA. The trim removed 1 base at V and 8 bases at J, leaving 4 bases unmatched. The CDR3 region has the DNA TGTGCCAGCAGCTTAGGCACAGGGGACGGCTACACCTTC. This codes for CASSLGTGDGYTF.

The V call is TRBV5-6, the J call TRBJ2-3; D not resolved. This CDR3 has 13 amino acids. V shed 0 bases and J shed 5 bases, with 7 bases lying between them. Germline-derived CDR1 and CDR2 are SGHDT and YYEEEE. The CDR3 protein is CASSLVAGDTQYF. Here the CDR3 DNA reads TGTGCCAGCAGCTTGGTCGCAGGAGATACGCAGTATTTT.

The chain employs TRBV12-5 and TRBJ2-1; possibly TRBD2 for D (6 bases). The CDR3 consists of 14 residues. V was cut by 3 bases and J by 0 bases, with 6 bases left in between. The germline CDR1 and CDR2 sequences are LGHNT and FRNRAP. The CDR3 reads CASGFGSSYNEQFF. The CDR3 DNA follows: TGTGCTAGTGGTTTCGGGAGCTCCTACAATGAGCAGTTCTTC.

V is TRBV14 and J is TRBJ2-5; 7 bases fit TRBD2. The germline V gene encodes CDR1 SGHDN and CDR2 FVKESK. Unmatched junction bases numbered 7, after V lost 8 bases and J lost 1 base. This CDR3 has 14 residues. The CDR3 loop is CASSVTGGQETQYF. Written as DNA, the CDR3 is TGTGCCAGCTCAGTCACGGGGGGCCAAGAGACCCAGTACTTC.

J is TRBJ2-5 and V is TRBV5-4, with 7 bases that match TRBD2. Germline V CDR1 and CDR2: SGHNT, YYREEE (reference sequence). This CDR3 has 14 amino acids. J gave up 5 bases and V 2 bases, and 6 bases lay outside the gene matches. The CDR3 nucleotides are TGTGCCAGCAGCTTTCAGGGAGGGGTGGAGACCCAGTACTTC. Translated, it gives CASSFQGGVETQYF.

This chain connects TRBV7-2 to TRBJ2-7; 7 bases map to TRBD1. Trimming took 5 bases from V and 5 from J; bases not matched to a gene: 6. This CDR3 spans 13 amino acids. CDR1 is SGHTA and CDR2 is FQGNSA in the germline V gene. CDR3 amino acids: CASSRPTGDEQYF. DNA of the CDR3: TGTGCCAGCAGCCGTCCCACAGGGGACGAGCAGTACTTC.

V gene TRBV5-6 combines with J gene TRBJ2-1; D possibly corresponds to TRBD1 (5 bases). The germline V gene has CDR1 SGHDT and CDR2 YYEEEE. V gave up 0 bases and J gave up 7 bases, with 11 bases separating them. CDR3 length: 14 residues. CDR3 sequence: CASSLVAGKNEQFF. The DNA of the CDR3 is TGTGCCAGCAGCTTGGTGGCAGGGAAGAATGAGCAGTTCTTC.

The chain combines TRBV27 with TRBJ1-2; D uncertain. CDR1 MNHEY and CDR2 SMNVEV come from the germline V gene (reference sequence). The CDR3 sequence is 9 residues long. V was clipped by 10 bases and J by 7 bases, with 7 bases between them. CDR3 nucleotides: TGTGCCAACGTTAGTGGCTACACCTTC. Encoded protein: CANVSGYTF.

The CDR3, as DNA: TGTGCCTCGGGGACCTATAATTCACCCCTCCACTTT. Translating gives CASGTYNSPLHF. The chain uses TRBV6-1 and TRBJ1-6; D not certain. The CDR3 has 12 residues. Trimming stripped 11 bases from V and 2 bases from J, with 7 bases between. Germline assignment: CDR1 MNHNS and CDR2 SASEGT.

In the case of this clone: An end of the junction does not agree with germline; a read error may underlie this. The gene calls are TRBV6-5 and TRBJ1-2; D is undetermined. In germline, CDR1 is MNHEY, CDR2 SVGAGI. This CDR3 has 13 amino acids. The CDR3 DNA is TGTGCCAGCAGTCCCCCGGGGAACTATGGCTACCCCTTC. It specifies CASSPPGNYGYPF.

The genes are TRBV18 and TRBJ2-2, with D tentatively TRBD1 (6 bases). Germline values: CDR1 KGHSH, CDR2 LQKENI. There are 15 residues in the CDR3. Between the trimmed V and J ends, which lost 3 bases and 2 bases, there was a span of 10 bases. The CDR3 region has the DNA TGTGCCAGCTCACCTAAGGACAGCAACACCGGGGAGCTGTTTTTT. Protein: CASSPKDSNTGELFF.

The chain carries TRBV2 and TRBJ2-7, with D maybe TRBD1 (6 bases). The CDR3 is 13 amino acids. Trimming pared 4 bases from V and 0 bases from J, leaving 7 bases between. In germline, CDR1 is SNHLY, CDR2 FYNNEI. CDR3 sequence reads: CASSGQVSYEQYF. CDR3 in DNA: TGTGCCAGCAGTGGACAGGTCTCCTACGAGCAGTACTTC. The variable domain in full, with the rest retrieved from reference TRBV2 and TRBJ2-7, is EPEVTQTPSHQVTQMGQEVILRCVPISNHLYFYWYRQILGQKVEFLVSFYNNEISEKSEIFDDQFSVERPDGSNFTLKIRSTKLEDSAMYFCASSGQVSYEQYFGPGTRLTVT.

This clone appeared once. V usage is TRBV11-2 and J usage is TRBJ2-7; 9 nucleotides align to TRBD2. Trimming took 5 bases from V and 0 from J; bases not matched to a gene: 2. The CDR3 is 14 amino acids. From germline, CDR1 is SGHAT and CDR2 FQNNGV. The CDR3 is CASSLTSGSYEQYF. In nucleotides, the CDR3 is TGTGCCAGCAGCCTGACTAGCGGCTCCTACGAGCAGTACTTC.

This clone was seen only a few times. This rearrangement joins TRBV5-6 to TRBJ2-1, with 9 positions matching TRBD2. Germline V gives CDR1 SGHDT, CDR2 YYEEEE. Trimming cost V 1 base and J 8 bases; bases outside gene matches: 10. The CDR3 consists of 16 residues. CDR3 in DNA: TGTGCCAGCAGCTTGTTTGGCGGGGGGGCCTTTTATGAGCAGTTCTTC. Translating it yields CASSLFGGGAFYEQFF.

The V call is TRBV6-5, the J call TRBJ1-1; 7 nucleotides line up with TRBD1. This CDR3 is 14 amino acids long. V shed 5 bases, J shed 0 bases, and the junction held 3 bases outside the gene matches. CDR1 is MNHEY and CDR2 is SVGAGI in the germline V gene. CDR3 region: CASSQTGMNTEAFF. For the CDR3, the DNA is TGTGCCAGCAGTCAGACAGGGATGAACACTGAAGCTTTCTTT.

This clone was seen a handful of times. Because it lacks the conserved phenylalanine or tryptophan at the end, this CDR3 is likely a read error. The chain has TRBV2 and TRBJ1-6; a weak D match, TRBD1 (6 bases). V lost 3 bases to trimming and J lost 7 bases, with 10 bases between them. This CDR3 spans 14 amino acids. Germline CDR1 SNHLY, CDR2 FYNNEI. The CDR3 protein is CASSDGQGNSPLHL. CDR3 coding DNA: TGTGCCAGCAGTGATGGGCAGGGGAATTCACCCCTCCACCTT.

This chain joins TRBV7-3 and TRBJ2-1, with a weak D call TRBD2 (7 bases). CDR1 is SGHTA and CDR2 is FQGTGA in the germline V gene. The CDR3 sequence is 14 residues long. V was trimmed by 1 base and J by 7 bases, leaving 11 bases between them. The CDR3 protein is CASSLSGGANEQFF. The CDR3 DNA reads TGTGCCAGCAGCTTAAGTGGGGGGGCGAATGAGCAGTTCTTC.

The chain combines TRBV5-1 with TRBJ2-7, with 7 positions matching TRBD1. Germline values: CDR1 SGHRS, CDR2 YFSETQ. V shed 4 bases, J shed 0 bases, and the junction held 7 bases outside the gene matches. The length of the CDR3 is 15 residues. The CDR3 nucleotides are TGCGCCAGCAGCGTCTGGGACAGCCGCTCCTACGAGCAGTACTTC. Residues: CASSVWDSRSYEQYF.

This chain connects TRBV2 to TRBJ2-7, with a weak D call TRBD1 (5 bases). This CDR3 has 12 residues. Germline V gene lookup returns CDR1 SNHLY and CDR2 FYNNEI. Trimming shortened V by 4 bases and J by 3 bases, and 7 bases separated the two germline ends. CDR3 residues: CASSGQIYEQYF. The DNA of the CDR3 is TGTGCCAGCAGTGGACAGATCTACGAGCAGTACTTC.

This sequence joins TRBV2 and TRBJ1-2; 7 bases agree with TRBD1. With V trimmed by 7 bases and J by 4 bases, 9 bases remained unmatched. Germline CDR1 and CDR2: SNHLY and FYNNEI. The length of the CDR3 is 14 residues. CDR3 bases: TGTGCCAGCATGCTGGACAGGCTCTCCTATGGCTACACCTTC. Translating gives CASMLDRLSYGYTF.

CDR3 coding DNA: TGCGCCAGCAGCTATACGGGTTACAGCACAGATACGCAGTATTTT. Amino acids: CASSYTGYSTDTQYF. This chain uses TRBV4-3 with TRBJ2-3; D uncertain. Germline V gene data show CDR1 as LGHNA and CDR2 as YSLEER. V was cut by 5 bases and J by 0 bases, with 12 bases left in between. The CDR3 extends over 15 amino acids.

This chain uses TRBV5-4 with TRBJ1-1, with unresolved D. Trimming took off 2 bases at V and 1 base at J, with 9 bases between the two ends. The CDR3 contains 14 residues. The germline V gene has CDR1 SGHNT and CDR2 YYREEE (reference sequence). This CDR3 is CASSFGRENTEAFF. The CDR3 nucleotides are TGTGCCAGCAGCTTTGGACGGGAGAACACTGAAGCTTTCTTT.

This chain's CDR3 is CASSISNSPLHF. The DNA of the CDR3 is TGTGCCAGTAGTATTAGTAATTCACCCCTCCACTTT. This sequence joins TRBV19 and TRBJ1-6, with D unclear. The CDR3 has 12 amino acids. Germline V lookup: CDR1 LNHDA, CDR2 SQIVND (reference sequence). V lost 3 bases and J 6 bases, leaving 3 bases between the germline ends.

This chain connects TRBV11-2 to TRBJ1-3, with TRBD1 as a possible D gene (5 bases). The CDR3 has 13 residues. Trimming stripped 9 bases from V and 0 bases from J, with 9 bases between. Per the germline V gene, CDR1 is SGHAT and CDR2 is FQNNGV. This CDR3 is CASRGYSGNTIYF. Here the CDR3 DNA reads TGTGCCAGTCGGGGGTACTCTGGAAACACCATATATTTT.

CDR3 nucleotide sequence: TGTGCCAGTAGTACTTACGGGAGGCAGAATGAAAAACTGTTTTTT. Amino acid sequence: CASSTYGRQNEKLFF. V usage is TRBV19 and J usage is TRBJ1-4, with D uncertain. V was pared by 4 bases and J by 5 bases, with 14 bases between. The CDR3 spans 15 residues. The germline gives CDR1 LNHDA, CDR2 SQIVND (reference sequence).

CDR3 sequence reads: CASSPGGTQETQYF. The CDR3 bases are TGCGCCAGCAGCCCCGGCGGGACCCAAGAGACCCAGTACTTC. The chain is built from TRBV5-1 and TRBJ2-5; the D gene is possibly TRBD2 (6 bases). The CDR3 sequence is 14 residues long. The V end was cut by 4 bases, the J end by 1 base, with 11 bases between. Germline loops: CDR1 SGHRS, CDR2 YFSETQ. Full variable domain (outside the CDR3, taken from reference TRBV5-1 and TRBJ2-5): KAGVTQTPRYLIKTRGQQVTLSCSPISGHRSVSWYQQTPGQGLQFLFEYFSETQRNKGNFPGRFSGRQFSNSRSEMNVSTLELGDSALYLCASSPGGTQETQYFGPGTRLLVL.